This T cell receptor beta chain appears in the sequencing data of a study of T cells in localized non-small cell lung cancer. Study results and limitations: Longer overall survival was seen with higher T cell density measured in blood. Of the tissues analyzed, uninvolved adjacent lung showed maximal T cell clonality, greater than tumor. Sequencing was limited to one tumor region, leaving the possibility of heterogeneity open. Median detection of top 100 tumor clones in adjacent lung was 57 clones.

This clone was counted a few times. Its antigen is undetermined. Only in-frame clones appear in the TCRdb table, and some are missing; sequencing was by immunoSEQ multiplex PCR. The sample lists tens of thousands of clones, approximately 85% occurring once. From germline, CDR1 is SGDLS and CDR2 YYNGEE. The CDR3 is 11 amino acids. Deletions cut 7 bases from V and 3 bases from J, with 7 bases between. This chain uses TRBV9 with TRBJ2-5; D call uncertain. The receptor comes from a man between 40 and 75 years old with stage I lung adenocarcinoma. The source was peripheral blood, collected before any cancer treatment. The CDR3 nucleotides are TGTGCCAGCGGTGGGGAAGAGACCCAGTACTTC. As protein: CASGGEETQYF.